Described below is a single T cell receptor (beta chain) sequence and its context. Its antigen is as yet unknown. The data are from a study of cytomegalovirus exposure and HLA in healthy donors. Study-wide results and caveats: In vitro assays verified that three CMV-associated chains recognized CMV antigens specifically.

Profiled with immunoSEQ multiplex PCR; TCRdb holds only in-frame clones, not every one. Among 150,000 to 200,000 clones, about 83% were seen once, and the ten largest hold about 1.5%. The CDR3 sequence is 15 residues long. The V and J ends lost 4 bases and 4 bases respectively, with 15 bases between them. CDR1 and CDR2 (germline): SGDLS, YYNGEE. The sequence was collected from a woman between 18 and 29 years old in good health and CMV-seronegative. The sequenced sample consisted of PBMCs. The V and J genes are TRBV9 and TRBJ1-3; perhaps TRBD1 as D (5 bases). The DNA for the CDR3 is TGTGCCAGCAGCCTAGAGGTGGGGCTCGGAAACACCATATATTTT. Amino acid sequence: CASSLEVGLGNTIYF.